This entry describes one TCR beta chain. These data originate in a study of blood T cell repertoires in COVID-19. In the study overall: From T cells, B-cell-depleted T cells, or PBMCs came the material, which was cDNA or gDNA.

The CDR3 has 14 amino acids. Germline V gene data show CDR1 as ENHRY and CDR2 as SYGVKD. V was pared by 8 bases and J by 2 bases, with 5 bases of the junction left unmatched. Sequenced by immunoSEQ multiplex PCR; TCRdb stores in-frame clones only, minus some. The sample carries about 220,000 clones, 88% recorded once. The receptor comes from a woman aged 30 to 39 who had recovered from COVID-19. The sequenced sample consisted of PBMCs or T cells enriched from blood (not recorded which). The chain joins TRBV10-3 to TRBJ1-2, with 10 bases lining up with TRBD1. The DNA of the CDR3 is TGTGCCATCCGACCGGACAGGGGGAACTATGGCTACACCTTC. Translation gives CAIRPDRGNYGYTF.